Shown below are 2 T cell receptor beta chains from a single sample sequenced in a study of blood T cell repertoires in COVID-19. Clones were sequenced by immunoSEQ multiplex PCR, and TCRdb holds only the in-frame ones, with some missing. The profile shows 140,000 to 150,000 clones, around 73% of them singletons. What was sequenced was PBMCs or T cells enriched from blood (not recorded which). These receptor sequences come from a woman aged 45 to 65 who had recovered from COVID-19.

The rearrangement links TRBV5-5 to TRBJ2-5, with 8 bases lining up with TRBD1. J gave up 5 bases and V 2 bases, and 8 bases lay outside the gene matches. This CDR3 has 15 amino acids. The germline gives CDR1 SGHKS, CDR2 YYEKEE (reference sequence). The CDR3: CASSFGDRGSETQYF. The CDR3 region has the DNA TGTGCCAGCAGCTTTGGAGACAGGGGTTCGGAGACCCAGTACTTC.

The sample holds one count of this clone. The gene calls are TRBV4-2 and TRBJ1-6, with 9 positions matching TRBD1. The germline CDR1 and CDR2 sequences are LGHNA and YNFKEQ. After removal of 0 bases from V and 7 bases from J, the junction contained 10 bases not matched to a gene. The CDR3 totals 18 residues. The chain's CDR3 is CASSQDTTGQGWNSPLHF. CDR3 DNA sequence: TGTGCCAGCAGCCAAGATACCACCGGACAGGGGTGGAATTCACCCCTCCACTTT.